A single T cell receptor beta chain is shown here with its context. How the authors handled the data: Nucleated cell counts were estimated from reference gene primer amplification. Sequencing used immunoSEQ multiplex PCR; TCRdb keeps in-frame clones, though not all of them. V and J calls and clone size are those listed in that table; D and trimming were worked out from the DNA. The table shows about 170,000 clones, with approximately 91% occurring only once. CDR1 and CDR2 from the germline V gene are MNHEY and SVGAGI. V lost 0 bases to trimming and J lost 7 bases, with 16 bases between them. The CDR3 is 16 amino acids. Seattle participants joined during active infection and were tracked over time. This specimen belongs to a study of blood T cell repertoires in COVID-19. Study as a whole: Acute and convalescent COVID-19 samples came from the United States, Italy and Spain. PBMCs, B-cell-depleted T cells, or T cells provided the cDNA or gDNA that made up the material.

The sequence was obtained from a man younger than 35 with COVID-19, enrolled during active disease. The chain carries TRBV6-5 and TRBJ2-1; D is possibly TRBD2 (6 bases). The sequencing sample was made of peripheral blood. This CDR3 is CASSYSASARVNEQFF. In DNA form, the CDR3 reads TGTGCCAGCAGTTACTCAGCTAGCGCGAGGGTAAATGAGCAGTTCTTC.